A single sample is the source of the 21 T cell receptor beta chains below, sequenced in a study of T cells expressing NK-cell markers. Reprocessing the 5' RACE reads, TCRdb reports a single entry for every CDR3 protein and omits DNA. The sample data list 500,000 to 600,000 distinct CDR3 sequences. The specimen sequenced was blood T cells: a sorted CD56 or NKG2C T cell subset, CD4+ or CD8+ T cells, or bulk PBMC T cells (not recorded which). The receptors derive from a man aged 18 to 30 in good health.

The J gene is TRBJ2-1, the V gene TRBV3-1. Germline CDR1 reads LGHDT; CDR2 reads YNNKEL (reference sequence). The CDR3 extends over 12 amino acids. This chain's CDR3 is CASRIGYNEQFF.

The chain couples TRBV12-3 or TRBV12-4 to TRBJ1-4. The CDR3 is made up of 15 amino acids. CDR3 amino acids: CASSPTGRSNEKLFF.

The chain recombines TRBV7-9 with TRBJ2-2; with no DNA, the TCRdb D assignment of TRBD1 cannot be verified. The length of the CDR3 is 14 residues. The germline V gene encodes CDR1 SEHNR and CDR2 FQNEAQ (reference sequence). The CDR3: CASSEDDRPGELFF.

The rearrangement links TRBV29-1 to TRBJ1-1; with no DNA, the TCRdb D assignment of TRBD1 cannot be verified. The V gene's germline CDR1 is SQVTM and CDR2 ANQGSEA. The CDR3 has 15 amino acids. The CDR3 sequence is CSVDKAAPRGTEAFF. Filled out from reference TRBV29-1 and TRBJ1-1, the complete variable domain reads SAVISQKPSRDICQRGTSLTIQCQVDSQVTMMFWYRQQPGQSLTLIATANQGSEATYESGFVIDKFPISRPNLTFSTLTVSNMSPEDSSIYLCSVDKAAPRGTEAFFGQGTRLTVV.

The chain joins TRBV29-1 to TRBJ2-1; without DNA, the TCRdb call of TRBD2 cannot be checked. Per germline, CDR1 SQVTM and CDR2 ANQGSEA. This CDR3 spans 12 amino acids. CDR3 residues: CSVAGTRSEQFF.

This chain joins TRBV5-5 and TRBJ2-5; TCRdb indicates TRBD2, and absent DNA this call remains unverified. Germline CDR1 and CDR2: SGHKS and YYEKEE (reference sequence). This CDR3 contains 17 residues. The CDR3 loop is CASSLARASGREETQYF.

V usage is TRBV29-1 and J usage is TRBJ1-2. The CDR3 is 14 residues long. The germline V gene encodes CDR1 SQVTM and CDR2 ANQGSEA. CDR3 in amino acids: CSAPEGPANYGYTF.

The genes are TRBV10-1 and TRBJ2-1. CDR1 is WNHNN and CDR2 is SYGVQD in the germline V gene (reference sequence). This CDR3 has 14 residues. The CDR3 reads CASSEDTQDNEQFF.

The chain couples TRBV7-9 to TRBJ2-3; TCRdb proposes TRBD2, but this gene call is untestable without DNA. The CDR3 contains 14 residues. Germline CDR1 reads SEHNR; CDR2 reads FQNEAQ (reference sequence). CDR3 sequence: CASTPGVTTDTQYF.

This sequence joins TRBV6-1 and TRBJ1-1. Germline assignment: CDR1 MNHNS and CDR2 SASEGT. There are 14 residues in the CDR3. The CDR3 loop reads CASSEPGLNTEAFF.

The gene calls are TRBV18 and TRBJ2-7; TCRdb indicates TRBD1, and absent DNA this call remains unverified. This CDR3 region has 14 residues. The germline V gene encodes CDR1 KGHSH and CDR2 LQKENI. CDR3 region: CASSPPREGVEQYF.

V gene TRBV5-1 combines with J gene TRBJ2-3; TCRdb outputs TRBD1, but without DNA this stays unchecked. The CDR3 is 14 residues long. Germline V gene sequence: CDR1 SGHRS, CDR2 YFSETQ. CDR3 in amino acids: CASSRGQNTDTQYF.

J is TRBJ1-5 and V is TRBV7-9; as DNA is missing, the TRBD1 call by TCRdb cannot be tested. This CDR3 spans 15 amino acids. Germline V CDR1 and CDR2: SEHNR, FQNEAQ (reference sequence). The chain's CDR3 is CASSLSGGVGQPQHF. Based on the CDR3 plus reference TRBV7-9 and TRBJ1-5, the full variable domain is DTGVSQNPRHKITKRGQNVTFRCDPISEHNRLYWYRQTLGQGPEFLTYFQNEAQLEKSRLLSDRFSAERPKGSFSTLEIQRTEQGDSAMYLCASSLSGGVGQPQHFGDGTRLSIL.

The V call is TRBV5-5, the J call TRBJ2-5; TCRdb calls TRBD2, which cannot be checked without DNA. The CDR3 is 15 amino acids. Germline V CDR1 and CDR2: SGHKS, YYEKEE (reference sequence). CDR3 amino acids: CASSFLAGEGETQYF.

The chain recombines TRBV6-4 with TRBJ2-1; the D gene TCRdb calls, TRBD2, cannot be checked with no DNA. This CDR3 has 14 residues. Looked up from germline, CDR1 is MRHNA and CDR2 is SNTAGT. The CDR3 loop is CASMAYSGSVEQFF.

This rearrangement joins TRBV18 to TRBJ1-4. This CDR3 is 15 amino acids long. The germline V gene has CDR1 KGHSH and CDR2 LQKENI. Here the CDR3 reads CASSPLIATNEKLFF.

CDR3 in amino acids: CASSFAGGFVGELFF. The chain joins TRBV27 to TRBJ2-2; TCRdb calls TRBD1, which cannot be checked without DNA. This CDR3 contains 15 residues. The germline V gene encodes CDR1 MNHEY and CDR2 SMNVEV (reference sequence).

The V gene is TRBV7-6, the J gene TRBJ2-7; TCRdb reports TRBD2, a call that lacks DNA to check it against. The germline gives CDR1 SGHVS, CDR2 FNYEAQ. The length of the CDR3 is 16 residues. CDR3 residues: CASSLDGLPSDHEQYF.

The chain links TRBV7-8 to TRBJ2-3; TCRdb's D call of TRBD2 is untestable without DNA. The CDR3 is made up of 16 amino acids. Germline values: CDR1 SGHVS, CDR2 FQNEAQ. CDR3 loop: CASSQSSGGFTDTQYF.

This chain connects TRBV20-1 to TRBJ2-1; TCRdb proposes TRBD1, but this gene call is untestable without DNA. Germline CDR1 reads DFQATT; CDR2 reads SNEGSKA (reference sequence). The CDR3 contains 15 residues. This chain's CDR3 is CSARPGGQSDNEQFF.

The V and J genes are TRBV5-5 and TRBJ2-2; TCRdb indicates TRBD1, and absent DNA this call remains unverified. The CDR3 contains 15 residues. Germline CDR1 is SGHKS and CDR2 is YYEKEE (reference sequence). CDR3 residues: CASSLNRGKTGELFF. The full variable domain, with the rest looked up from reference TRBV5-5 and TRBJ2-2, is DAGVTQSPTHLIKTRGQQVTLRCSPISGHKSVSWYQQVLGQGPQFIFQYYEKEERGRGNFPDRFSARQFPNYSSELNVNALLLGDSALYLCASSLNRGKTGELFFGEGSRLTVL.